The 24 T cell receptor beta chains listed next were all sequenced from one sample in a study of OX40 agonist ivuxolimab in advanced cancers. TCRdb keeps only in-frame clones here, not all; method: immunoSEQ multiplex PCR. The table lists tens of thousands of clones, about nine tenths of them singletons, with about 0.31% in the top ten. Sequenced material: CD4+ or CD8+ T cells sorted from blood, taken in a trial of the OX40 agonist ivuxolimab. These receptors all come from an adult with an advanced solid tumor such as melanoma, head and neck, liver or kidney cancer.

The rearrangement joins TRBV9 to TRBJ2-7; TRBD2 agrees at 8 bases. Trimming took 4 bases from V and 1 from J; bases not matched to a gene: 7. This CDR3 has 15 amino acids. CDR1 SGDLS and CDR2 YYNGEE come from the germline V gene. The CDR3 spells CASSPKREWSYEQYF. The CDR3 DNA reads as TGTGCCAGCAGCCCAAAGCGGGAGTGGTCCTACGAGCAGTACTTC.

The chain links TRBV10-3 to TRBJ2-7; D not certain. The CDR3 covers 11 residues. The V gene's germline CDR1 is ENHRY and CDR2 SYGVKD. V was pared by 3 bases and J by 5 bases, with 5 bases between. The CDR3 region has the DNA TGTGCCATCAGTGATTATGACGAGCAGTACTTC. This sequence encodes CAISDYDEQYF.

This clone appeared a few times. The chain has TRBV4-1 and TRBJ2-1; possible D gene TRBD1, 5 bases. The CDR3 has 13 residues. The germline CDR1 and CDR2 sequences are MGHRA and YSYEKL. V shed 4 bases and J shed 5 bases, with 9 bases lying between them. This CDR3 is CASSPADNNEQFF. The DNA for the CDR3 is TGCGCCAGCAGCCCCGCGGACAACAATGAGCAGTTCTTC.

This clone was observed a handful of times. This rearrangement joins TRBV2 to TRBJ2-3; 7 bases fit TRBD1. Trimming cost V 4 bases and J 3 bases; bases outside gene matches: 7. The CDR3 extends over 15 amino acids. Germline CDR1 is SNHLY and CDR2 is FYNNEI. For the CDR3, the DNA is TGTGCCAGCAGTGGCGTCGGGACAGAAACAGATACGCAGTATTTT. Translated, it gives CASSGVGTETDTQYF.

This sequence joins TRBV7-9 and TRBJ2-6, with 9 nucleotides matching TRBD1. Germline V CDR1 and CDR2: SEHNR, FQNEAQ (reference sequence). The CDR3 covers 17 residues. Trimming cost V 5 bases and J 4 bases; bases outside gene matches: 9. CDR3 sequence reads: CASSMGTGLGGANVLTF. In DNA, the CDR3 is TGTGCCAGCAGCATGGGGACAGGGCTTGGAGGGGCCAACGTCCTGACTTTC.

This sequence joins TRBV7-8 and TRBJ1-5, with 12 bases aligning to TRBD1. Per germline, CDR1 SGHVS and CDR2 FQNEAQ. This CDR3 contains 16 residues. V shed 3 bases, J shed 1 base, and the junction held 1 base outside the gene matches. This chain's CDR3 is CASSLGQGASNQPQHF. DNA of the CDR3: TGTGCCAGCAGCTTGGGACAGGGGGCCAGCAATCAGCCCCAGCATTTT.

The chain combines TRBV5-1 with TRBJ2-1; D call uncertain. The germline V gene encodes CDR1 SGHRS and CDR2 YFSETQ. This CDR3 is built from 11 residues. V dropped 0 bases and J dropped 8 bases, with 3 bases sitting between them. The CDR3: CASSLAYEQFF. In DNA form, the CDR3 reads TGCGCCAGCAGCTTGGCTTATGAGCAGTTCTTC.

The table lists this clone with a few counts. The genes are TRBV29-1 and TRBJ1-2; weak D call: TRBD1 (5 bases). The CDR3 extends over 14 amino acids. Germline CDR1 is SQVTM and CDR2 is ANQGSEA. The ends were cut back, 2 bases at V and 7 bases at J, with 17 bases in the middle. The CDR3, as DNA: TGCAGCGTTGAACTGGCGCAGGGCGAGGGTGGCTACACCTTC. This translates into CSVELAQGEGGYTF. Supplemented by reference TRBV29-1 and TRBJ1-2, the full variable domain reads SAVISQKPSRDICQRGTSLTIQCQVDSQVTMMFWYRQQPGQSLTLIATANQGSEATYESGFVIDKFPISRPNLTFSTLTVSNMSPEDSSIYLCSVELAQGEGGYTFGSGTRLTVV.

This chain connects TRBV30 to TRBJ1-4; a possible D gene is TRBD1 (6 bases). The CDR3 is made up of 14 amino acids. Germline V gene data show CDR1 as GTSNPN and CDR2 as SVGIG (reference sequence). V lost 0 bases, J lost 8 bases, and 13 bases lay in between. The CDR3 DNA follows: TGTGCCTGGAGTGTAAAGGGGGAGAGGGAAAAACTGTTTTTT. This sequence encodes CAWSVKGEREKLFF.

This CDR3 is CASRAGYQPQHF. CDR3 DNA sequence: TGTGCCAGCAGGGCAGGTTATCAGCCCCAGCATTTT. The V call is TRBV28, the J call TRBJ1-5; D call uncertain. This CDR3 is built from 12 residues. Looked up from germline, CDR1 is MDHEN and CDR2 is SYDVKM. V dropped 6 bases and J dropped 5 bases, with 8 bases sitting between them.

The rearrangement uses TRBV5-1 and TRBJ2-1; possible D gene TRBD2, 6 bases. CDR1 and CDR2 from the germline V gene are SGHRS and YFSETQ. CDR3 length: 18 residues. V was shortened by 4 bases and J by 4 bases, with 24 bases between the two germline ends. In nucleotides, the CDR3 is TGCGCCAGCAGCGTCGATCGCCTAGCGCCAATAGATTACAATGAGCAGTTCTTC. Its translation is CASSVDRLAPIDYNEQFF.

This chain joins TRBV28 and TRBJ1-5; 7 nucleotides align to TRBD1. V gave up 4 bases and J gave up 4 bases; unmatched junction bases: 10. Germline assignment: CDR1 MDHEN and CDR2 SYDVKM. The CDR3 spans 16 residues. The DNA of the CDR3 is TGTGCCAGCAGTTCACGACAACAGGGGCCAAATCAGCCCCAGCATTTT. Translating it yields CASSSRQQGPNQPQHF.

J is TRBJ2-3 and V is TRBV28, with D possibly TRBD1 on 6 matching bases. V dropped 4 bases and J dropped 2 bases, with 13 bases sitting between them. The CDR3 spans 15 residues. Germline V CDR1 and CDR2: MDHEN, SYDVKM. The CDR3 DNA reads TGTGCCAGCAGTTACAGGGATAAGAACACAGATACGCAGTATTTT. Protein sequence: CASSYRDKNTDTQYF.

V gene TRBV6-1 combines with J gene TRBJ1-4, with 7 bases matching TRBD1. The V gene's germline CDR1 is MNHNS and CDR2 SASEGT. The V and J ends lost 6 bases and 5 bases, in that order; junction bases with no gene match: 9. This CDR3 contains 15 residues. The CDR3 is CASREPGQINEKLFF. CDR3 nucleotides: TGTGCCAGCAGGGAACCGGGACAGATAAATGAAAAACTGTTTTTT.

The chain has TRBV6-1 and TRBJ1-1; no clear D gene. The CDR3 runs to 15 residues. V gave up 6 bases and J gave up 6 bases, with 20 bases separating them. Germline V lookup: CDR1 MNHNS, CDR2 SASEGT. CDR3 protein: CASSKVWTGEAEAFF. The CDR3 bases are TGTGCCAGCAGCAAAGTCTGGACTGGCGAGGCTGAAGCTTTCTTT.

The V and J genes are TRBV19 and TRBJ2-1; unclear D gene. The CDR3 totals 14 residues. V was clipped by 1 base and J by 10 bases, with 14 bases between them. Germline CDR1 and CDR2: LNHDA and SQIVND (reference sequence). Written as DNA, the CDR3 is TGTGCCAGTAGTATAGCCGACTCGAAGAGGGAGCAGTTCTTC. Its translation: CASSIADSKREQFF.

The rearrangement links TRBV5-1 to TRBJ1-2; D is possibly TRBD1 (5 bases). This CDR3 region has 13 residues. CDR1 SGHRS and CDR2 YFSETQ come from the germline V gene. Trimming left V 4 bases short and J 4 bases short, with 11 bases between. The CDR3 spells CASSPDSSYGYTF. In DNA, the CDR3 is TGCGCCAGCAGCCCCGACAGTTCCTATGGCTACACCTTC.

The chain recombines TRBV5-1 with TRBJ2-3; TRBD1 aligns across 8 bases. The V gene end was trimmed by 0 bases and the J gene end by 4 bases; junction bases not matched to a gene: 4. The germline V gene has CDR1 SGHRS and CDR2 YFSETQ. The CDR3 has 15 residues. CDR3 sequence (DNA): TGCGCCAGCAGCTTGGGGACAGGGTACGCAGATACGCAGTATTTT. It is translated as CASSLGTGYADTQYF.

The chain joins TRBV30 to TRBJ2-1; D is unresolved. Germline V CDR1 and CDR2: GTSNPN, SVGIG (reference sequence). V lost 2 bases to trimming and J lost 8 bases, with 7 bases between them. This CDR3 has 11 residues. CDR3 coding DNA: TGTGCCTGGAGTTCCTGGGATGAGCAGTTCTTC. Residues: CAWSSWDEQFF.

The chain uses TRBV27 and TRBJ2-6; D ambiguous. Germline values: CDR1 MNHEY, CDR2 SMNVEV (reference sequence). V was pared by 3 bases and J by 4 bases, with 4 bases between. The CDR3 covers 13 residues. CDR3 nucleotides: TGTGCCAGCAGTTTGTTGGGGGCCAACGTCCTGACTTTC. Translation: CASSLLGANVLTF.

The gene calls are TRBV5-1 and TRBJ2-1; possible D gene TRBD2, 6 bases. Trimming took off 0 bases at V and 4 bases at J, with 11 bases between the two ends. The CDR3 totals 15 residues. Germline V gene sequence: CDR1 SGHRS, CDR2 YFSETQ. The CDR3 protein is CASSLEGLTYNEQFF. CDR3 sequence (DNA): TGCGCCAGCAGCTTGGAGGGACTGACATACAATGAGCAGTTCTTC. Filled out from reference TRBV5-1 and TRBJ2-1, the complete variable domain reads KAGVTQTPRYLIKTRGQQVTLSCSPISGHRSVSWYQQTPGQGLQFLFEYFSETQRNKGNFPGRFSGRQFSNSRSEMNVSTLELGDSALYLCASSLEGLTYNEQFFGPGTRLTVL.

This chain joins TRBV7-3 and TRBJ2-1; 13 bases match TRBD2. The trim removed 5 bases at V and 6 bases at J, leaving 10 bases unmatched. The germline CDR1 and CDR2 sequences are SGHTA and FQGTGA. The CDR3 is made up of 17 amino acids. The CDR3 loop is CASSPVRGTSGTNEQFF. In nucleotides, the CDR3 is TGTGCCAGCAGCCCCGTGAGAGGGACTAGCGGGACCAATGAGCAGTTCTTC.

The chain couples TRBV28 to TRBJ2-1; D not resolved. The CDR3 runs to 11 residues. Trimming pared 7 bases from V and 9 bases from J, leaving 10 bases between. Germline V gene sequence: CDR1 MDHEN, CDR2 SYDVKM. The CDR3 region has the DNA TGTGCCAGCACCCCCCGGACTGAGCAGTTCTTC. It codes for CASTPRTEQFF.

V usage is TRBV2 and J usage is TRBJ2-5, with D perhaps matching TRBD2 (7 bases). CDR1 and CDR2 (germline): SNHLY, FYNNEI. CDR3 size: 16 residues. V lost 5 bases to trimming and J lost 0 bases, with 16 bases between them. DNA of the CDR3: TGTGCCAGCAGTTTGGGGGGGCGGAAGTACCAAGAGACCCAGTACTTC. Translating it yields CASSLGGRKYQETQYF.